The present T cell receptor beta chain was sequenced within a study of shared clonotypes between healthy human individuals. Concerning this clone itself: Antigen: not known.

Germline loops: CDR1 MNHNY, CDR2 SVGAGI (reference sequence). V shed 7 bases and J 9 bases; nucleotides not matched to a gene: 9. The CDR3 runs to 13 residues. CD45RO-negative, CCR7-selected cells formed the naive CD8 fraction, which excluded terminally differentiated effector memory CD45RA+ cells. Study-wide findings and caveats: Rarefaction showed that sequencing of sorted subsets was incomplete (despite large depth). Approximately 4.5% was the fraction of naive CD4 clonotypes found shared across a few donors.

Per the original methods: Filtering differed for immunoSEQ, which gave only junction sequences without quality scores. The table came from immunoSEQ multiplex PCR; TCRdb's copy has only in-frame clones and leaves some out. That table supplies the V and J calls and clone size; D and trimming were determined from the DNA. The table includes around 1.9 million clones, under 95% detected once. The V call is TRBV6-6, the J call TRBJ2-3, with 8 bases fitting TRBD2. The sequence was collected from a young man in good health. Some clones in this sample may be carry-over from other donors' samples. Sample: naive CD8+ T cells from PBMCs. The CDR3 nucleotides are TGTGCCAGCACCCGGAGGGGACTAGAAACGCAGTATTTT. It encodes CASTRRGLETQYF.